This T cell receptor (beta chain) was recorded in a study of a mutant IDH1 vaccine in newly diagnosed glioma. The overall study: Scheduled for weeks 1, 3, 5, 7, 11, 15, 19 and 23, eight vaccinations were given to patients. Every participant had undergone radiotherapy, temozolomide, or both before, and most underwent both.

As for time point: week 11, during vaccination. Every vaccination contained 300 ug of the mutant IDH1 20-mer peptide and was paired with topical imiquimod. After removal of 4 bases from V and 4 bases from J, the junction contained 4 bases not matched to a gene. Germline CDR1 reads MGHRA; CDR2 reads YSYEKL. This CDR3 region has 14 residues. As to this clone: What it binds is not known.

Profiling relied on immunoSEQ multiplex PCR, and the TCRdb table lists in-frame clones only, not all of them. The table has about 130,000 clones, roughly 78% seen once. The sequences come from PBMCs, collected from a glioma patient whose treatment included an IDH1 peptide vaccine. This clonotype was obtained from a man aged 35 to 55 with glioma. The chain links TRBV4-1 to TRBJ2-7; 10 bases agree with TRBD1. The CDR3: CASSPGTGEYEQYF. In DNA, the CDR3 is TGCGCCAGCAGCCCCGGGACAGGGGAATACGAGCAGTACTTC.